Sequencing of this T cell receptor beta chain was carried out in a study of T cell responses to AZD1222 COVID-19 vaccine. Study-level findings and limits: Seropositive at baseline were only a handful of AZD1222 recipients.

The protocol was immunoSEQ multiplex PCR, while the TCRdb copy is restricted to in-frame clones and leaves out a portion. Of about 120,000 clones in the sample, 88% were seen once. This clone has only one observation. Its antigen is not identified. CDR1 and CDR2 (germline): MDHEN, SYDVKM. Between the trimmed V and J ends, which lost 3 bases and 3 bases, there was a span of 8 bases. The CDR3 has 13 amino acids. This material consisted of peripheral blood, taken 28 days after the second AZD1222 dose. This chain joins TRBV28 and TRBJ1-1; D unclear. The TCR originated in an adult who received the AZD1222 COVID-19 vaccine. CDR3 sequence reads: CASSFFRDTEAFF. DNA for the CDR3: TGTGCCAGCAGTTTTTTTCGGGACACTGAAGCTTTCTTT.